The sequence of this T cell receptor (beta chain) was determined in a study of vaccination effects on CD4 cells after COVID-19. In regard to this clone: Its antigen is unidentified.

It was after roughly 11 days of culture that CD4+ T cells were isolated. Libraries were prepared by immunoSEQ multiplex PCR; TCRdb keeps only in-frame clonotypes and omits some of them. The sample carries roughly 34,000 clones, roughly 70% recorded once. J lost 3 bases, V lost 8 bases, and 7 bases had no gene match. CDR1 is KGHSH and CDR2 is LQKENI in the germline V gene. The CDR3 runs to 14 residues. This chain links TRBV18 with TRBJ1-5; TRBD1 matches 7 bases. Here the sequenced sample was CD4+ T cells from PBMCs cultured without peptide, taken before COVID-19 vaccination. The receptor was derived from a human donor who received a COVID-19 vaccine. CDR3 amino acids: CASTGDSNNQPQHF. DNA for the CDR3: TGTGCCAGCACAGGGGACAGTAACAATCAGCCCCAGCATTTT.